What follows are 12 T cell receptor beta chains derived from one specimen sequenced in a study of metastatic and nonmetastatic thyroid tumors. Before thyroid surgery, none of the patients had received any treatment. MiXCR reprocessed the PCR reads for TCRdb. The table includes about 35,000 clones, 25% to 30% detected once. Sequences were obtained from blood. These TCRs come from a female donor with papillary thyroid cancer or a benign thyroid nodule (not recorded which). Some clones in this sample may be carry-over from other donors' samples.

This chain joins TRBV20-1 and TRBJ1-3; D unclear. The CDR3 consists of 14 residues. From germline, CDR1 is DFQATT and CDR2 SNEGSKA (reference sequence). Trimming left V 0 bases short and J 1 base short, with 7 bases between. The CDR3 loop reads CSARESASGNTIYF. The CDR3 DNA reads TGCAGTGCTAGAGAATCGGCTTCTGGAAACACCATATATTTT.

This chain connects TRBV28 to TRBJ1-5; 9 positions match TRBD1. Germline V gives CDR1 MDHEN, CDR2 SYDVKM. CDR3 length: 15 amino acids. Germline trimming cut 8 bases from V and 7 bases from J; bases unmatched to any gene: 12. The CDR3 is CASGRRGQGFQPQHF. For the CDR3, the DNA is TGTGCCAGCGGGCGAAGGGGACAGGGATTCCAGCCCCAGCATTTT.

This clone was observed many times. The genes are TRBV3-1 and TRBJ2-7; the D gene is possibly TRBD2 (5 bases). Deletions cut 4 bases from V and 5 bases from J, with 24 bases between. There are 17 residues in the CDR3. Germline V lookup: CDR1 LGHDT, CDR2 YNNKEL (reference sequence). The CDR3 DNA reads TGTGCCAGCAGCCTATTCTCGGGCGGGCTGAATGTCCACGAGCAGTACTTC. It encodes CASSLFSGGLNVHEQYF.

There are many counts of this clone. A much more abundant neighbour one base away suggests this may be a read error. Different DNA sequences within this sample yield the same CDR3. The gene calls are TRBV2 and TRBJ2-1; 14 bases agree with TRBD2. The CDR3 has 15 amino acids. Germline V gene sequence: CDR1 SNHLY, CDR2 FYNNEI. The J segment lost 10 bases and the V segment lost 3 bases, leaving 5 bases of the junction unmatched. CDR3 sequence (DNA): TGTGCCAGCAGTGAGACTAGCGGGAGGGCCCACGAGCAGTTCTTC. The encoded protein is CASSETSGRAHEQFF. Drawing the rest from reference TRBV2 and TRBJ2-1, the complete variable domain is EPEVTQTPSHQVTQMGQEVILRCVPISNHLYFYWYRQILGQKVEFLVSFYNNEISEKSEIFDDQFSVERPDGSNFTLKIRSTKLEDSAMYFCASSETSGRAHEQFFGPGTRLTVL.

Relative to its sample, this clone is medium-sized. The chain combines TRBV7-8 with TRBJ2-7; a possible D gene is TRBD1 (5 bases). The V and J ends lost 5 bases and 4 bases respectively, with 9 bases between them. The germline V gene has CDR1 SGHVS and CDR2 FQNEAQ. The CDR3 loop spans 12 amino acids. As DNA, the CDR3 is TGTGCCAGCAGCCGTACAGGTTACGAGCAGTACTTC. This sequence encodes CASSRTGYEQYF.

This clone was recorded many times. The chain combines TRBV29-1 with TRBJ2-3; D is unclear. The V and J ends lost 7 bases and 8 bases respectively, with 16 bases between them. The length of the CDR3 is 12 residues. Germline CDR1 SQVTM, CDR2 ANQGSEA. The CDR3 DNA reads TGCAGCGCCCCGACCCGGGTCGGTACGCAGTATTTT. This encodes CSAPTRVGTQYF.

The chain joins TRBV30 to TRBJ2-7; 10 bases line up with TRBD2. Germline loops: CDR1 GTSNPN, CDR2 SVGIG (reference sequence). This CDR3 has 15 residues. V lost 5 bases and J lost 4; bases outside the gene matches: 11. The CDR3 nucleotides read TGTGCCTGGCGTCCCACCGCTAGCGGGAGATACGAGCAGTACTTC. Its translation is CAWRPTASGRYEQYF.

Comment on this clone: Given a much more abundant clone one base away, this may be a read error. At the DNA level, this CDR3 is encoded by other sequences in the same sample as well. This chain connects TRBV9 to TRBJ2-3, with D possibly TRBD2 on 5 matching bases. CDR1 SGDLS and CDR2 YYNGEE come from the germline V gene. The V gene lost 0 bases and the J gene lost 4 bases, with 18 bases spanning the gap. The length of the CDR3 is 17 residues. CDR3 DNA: TGTGCCAGCAGCGTAGCAGTCGGTCTAGCCGGGGCAGATACGCAGTATTTT. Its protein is CASSVAVGLAGADTQYF.

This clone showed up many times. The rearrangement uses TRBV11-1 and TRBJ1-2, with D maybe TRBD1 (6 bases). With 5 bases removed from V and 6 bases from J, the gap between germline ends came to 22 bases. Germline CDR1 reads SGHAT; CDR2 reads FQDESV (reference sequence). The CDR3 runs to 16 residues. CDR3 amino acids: CASSPRGTKFRHGYTF. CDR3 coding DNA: TGTGCCAGCAGCCCTCGCGGGACAAAATTCAGACATGGCTACACCTTC.

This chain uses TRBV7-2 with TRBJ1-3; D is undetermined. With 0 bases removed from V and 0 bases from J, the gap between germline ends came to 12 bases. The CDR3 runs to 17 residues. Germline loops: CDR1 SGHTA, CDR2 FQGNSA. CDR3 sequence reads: CASSLAPTWDSGNTIYF. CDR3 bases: TGTGCCAGCAGCTTAGCACCCACATGGGACTCTGGAAACACCATATATTTT.

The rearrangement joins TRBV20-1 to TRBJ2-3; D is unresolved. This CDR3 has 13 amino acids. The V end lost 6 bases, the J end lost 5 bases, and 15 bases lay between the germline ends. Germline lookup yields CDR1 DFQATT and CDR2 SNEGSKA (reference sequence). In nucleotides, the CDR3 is TGCAGTGCCGGGCCCGAGATAAGAGATACGCAGTATTTT. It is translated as CSAGPEIRDTQYF.

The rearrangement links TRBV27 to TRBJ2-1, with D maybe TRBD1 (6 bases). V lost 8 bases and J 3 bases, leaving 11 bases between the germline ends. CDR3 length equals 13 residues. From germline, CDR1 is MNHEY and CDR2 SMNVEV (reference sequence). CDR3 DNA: TGTGCCAGCTGTCGACAGGACTACAATGAGCAGTTCTTC. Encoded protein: CASCRQDYNEQFF.